The 24 T cell receptor beta chains below all came from one sample that was sequenced in a study of blood T cell repertoires in COVID-19. Profiling relied on immunoSEQ multiplex PCR, and the TCRdb table lists in-frame clones only, not all of them. The table includes roughly 250,000 clones, about 83% detected once. Sequenced material: peripheral blood. The receptors stem from a man aged 50-59 years with acute or convalescent COVID-19.

The chain recombines TRBV11-3 with TRBJ2-5, with 7 bases identical to TRBD2. Germline trimming cut 4 bases from V and 0 bases from J; bases unmatched to any gene: 5. Germline CDR1 and CDR2: SGHNT and YENEEA. The CDR3 sequence is 15 residues long. The CDR3 bases are TGTGCCAGCAGCTATCGACTAGCTAACCAAGAGACCCAGTACTTC. Translated: CASSYRLANQETQYF.

V is TRBV30 and J is TRBJ1-1; tentative D call: TRBD1 (5 bases). CDR1 and CDR2 from the germline V gene are GTSNPN and SVGIG (reference sequence). This CDR3 is built from 15 residues. V was cut by 8 bases and J by 0 bases, with 19 bases left in between. The CDR3 region is CAARSIRVMNTEAFF. The CDR3 DNA follows: TGTGCCGCCCGCAGTATCAGGGTGATGAACACTGAAGCTTTCTTT.

The CDR3 reads CASSSPPRTGGSGANVLTF. Here the CDR3 DNA reads TGTGCCAGTAGTAGCCCTCCGAGGACAGGGGGCTCTGGGGCCAACGTCCTGACTTTC. This sequence joins TRBV19 and TRBJ2-6, with 10 positions matching TRBD1. The CDR3 loop spans 19 amino acids. The V gene end was trimmed by 4 bases and the J gene end by 0 bases; junction bases not matched to a gene: 9. Germline V lookup: CDR1 LNHDA, CDR2 SQIVND (reference sequence).

J is TRBJ2-7 and V is TRBV4-2; possible D gene TRBD2, 5 bases. Trimming removed 0 bases from V and 0 bases from J, with 9 bases in between. This CDR3 region has 15 residues. Germline CDR1 LGHNA, CDR2 YNFKEQ. Written as DNA, the CDR3 is TGTGCCAGCAGCCAAGATCGGGGTAGCTCCTACGAGCAGTACTTC. This codes for CASSQDRGSSYEQYF.

The chain is built from TRBV11-2 and TRBJ2-7; unclear D gene. This CDR3 is built from 13 residues. In germline, CDR1 is SGHAT, CDR2 FQNNGV. V was pared by 0 bases and J by 6 bases, with 9 bases between. CDR3 bases: TGTGCCAGCAGCTTAGATGTTAAGAGCGAGCAGTACTTC. Protein sequence: CASSLDVKSEQYF.

The table lists this clone with a count of one. This chain links TRBV5-1 with TRBJ1-1; tentative D call: TRBD1 (5 bases). The V and J ends lost 3 bases and 1 base respectively, with 7 bases between them. The germline CDR1 and CDR2 sequences are SGHRS and YFSETQ. The CDR3 has 13 residues. The CDR3 reads CASSWQGNTEAFF. DNA of the CDR3: TGCGCCAGCAGCTGGCAGGGGAACACTGAAGCTTTCTTT.

V is TRBV25-1 and J is TRBJ2-7, with D perhaps TRBD2 (5 bases). The CDR3 consists of 12 residues. The germline V and J ends were trimmed by 5 bases and 9 bases, with 14 bases remaining between them. The germline gives CDR1 MGHDK, CDR2 SYGVNS. The CDR3 region has the DNA TGTGCCAGCAGTCCGGACGGTGGAGGGCAGTACTTC. Translating gives CASSPDGGGQYF.

As to this clone: Other DNA sequences within the sample encode an identical CDR3. This sequence joins TRBV5-4 and TRBJ2-7; D perhaps matches TRBD1 (7 bases). Trimming cost V 1 base and J 6 bases, with 11 bases left between them. CDR1 is SGHNT and CDR2 is YYREEE in the germline V gene (reference sequence). The CDR3 length is 13 residues. Here the CDR3 reads CASSLYRGGEQYF. The CDR3 DNA reads as TGTGCCAGCAGCTTGTACAGGGGAGGCGAGCAGTACTTC.

V gene TRBV4-2 combines with J gene TRBJ1-1, with D perhaps TRBD1 (5 bases). CDR1 LGHNA and CDR2 YNFKEQ come from the germline V gene. The CDR3 spans 13 residues. V was trimmed by 2 bases and J by 8 bases, leaving 12 bases between them. CDR3 protein: CASSQIRGGEAFF. CDR3 bases: TGTGCCAGCAGCCAAATTCGGGGGGGGGAAGCTTTCTTT.

V and J are TRBV5-6 and TRBJ2-1; 9 positions match TRBD2. The CDR3 length is 16 residues. The germline V gene has CDR1 SGHDT and CDR2 YYEEEE. V shed 0 bases, J shed 3 bases, and the junction held 4 bases outside the gene matches. In DNA form, the CDR3 reads TGTGCCAGCAGCTTGGATAGCGGGAGTGTCTACAATGAGCAGTTCTTC. This encodes CASSLDSGSVYNEQFF. The full variable domain, its missing parts supplied by reference TRBV5-6 and TRBJ2-1, is DAGVTQSPTHLIKTRGQQVTLRCSPKSGHDTVSWYQQALGQGPQFIFQYYEEEERQRGNFPDRFSGHQFPNYSSELNVNALLLGDSALYLCASSLDSGSVYNEQFFGPGTRLTVL.

This chain uses TRBV5-1 with TRBJ1-1; D remains ambiguous. Germline V gene data show CDR1 as SGHRS and CDR2 as YFSETQ. The ends were cut back, 0 bases at V and 1 base at J, with 10 bases in the middle. This CDR3 region has 15 residues. The CDR3 spells CASSLAEGWNTEAFF. CDR3 in DNA: TGCGCCAGCAGCTTGGCCGAGGGCTGGAACACTGAAGCTTTCTTT.

The chain employs TRBV27 and TRBJ1-5; D is uncertain. The CDR3 has 18 amino acids. The ends were cut back, 2 bases at V and 2 bases at J, with 19 bases in the middle. Germline V gives CDR1 MNHEY, CDR2 SMNVEV (reference sequence). This chain's CDR3 is CASSLMAAGRRGNQPQHF. CDR3 coding DNA: TGTGCCAGCAGTTTAATGGCGGCGGGCCGAAGGGGCAATCAGCCCCAGCATTTT.

This chain uses TRBV28 with TRBJ1-5; D remains ambiguous. CDR1 and CDR2 (germline): MDHEN, SYDVKM. Trimming stripped 10 bases from V and 1 base from J, with 8 bases between. This CDR3 region has 12 residues. CDR3 in DNA: TGTGCCACCAAACAAAGCAATCAGCCCCAGCATTTT. It specifies CATKQSNQPQHF.

This sequence joins TRBV6-1 and TRBJ2-7, with D perhaps matching TRBD2 (6 bases). With 1 base removed from V and 3 bases from J, the gap between germline ends came to 13 bases. From germline, CDR1 is MNHNS and CDR2 SASEGT. This CDR3 spans 15 amino acids. DNA for the CDR3: TGTGCCAGCAGTGAAGAACTCCAGGGACTCTACGAGCAGTACTTC. This translates into CASSEELQGLYEQYF.

This chain uses TRBV2 with TRBJ2-6; possibly TRBD2 for D (6 bases). V was cut by 5 bases and J by 12 bases, with 17 bases left in between. From germline, CDR1 is SNHLY and CDR2 FYNNEI. CDR3 length: 14 residues. The CDR3, as DNA: TGTGCCAGCAGTCCAACTAGCCTCTCCTCCGTCCTGACTTTC. It yields the protein CASSPTSLSSVLTF.

The chain is built from TRBV7-2 and TRBJ1-2; D is undetermined. The CDR3 is 14 amino acids. CDR1 and CDR2 from the germline V gene are SGHTA and FQGNSA. V was clipped by 0 bases and J by 2 bases, with 7 bases between them. CDR3 DNA: TGTGCCAGCAGCTTAGCAGTAGAGAACTATGGCTACACCTTC. As protein: CASSLAVENYGYTF.

The chain recombines TRBV4-2 with TRBJ1-1, with 12 bases fitting TRBD1. Trimming removed 0 bases from V and 10 bases from J; junction bases left unmatched: 24. Germline-derived CDR1 and CDR2 are LGHNA and YNFKEQ. This CDR3 is 21 amino acids long. The CDR3 reads CASSQDRVRLGTGGAWVGAFF. The CDR3 DNA sequence: TGTGCCAGCAGCCAAGATAGAGTCAGGCTCGGGACAGGGGGCGCGTGGGTTGGAGCTTTCTTT.

This clone was seen just once. This chain connects TRBV19 to TRBJ2-7, with 8 positions matching TRBD2. The V gene end was trimmed by 5 bases and the J gene end by 10 bases; junction bases not matched to a gene: 13. Germline V gives CDR1 LNHDA, CDR2 SQIVND (reference sequence). The CDR3 runs to 14 residues. The CDR3 DNA is TGTGCCAGTAGTGGGGAGGGACTAGGAACCTCACAGTACTTC. Translation: CASSGEGLGTSQYF. The full variable domain, in which reference TRBV19 and TRBJ2-7 provide the parts outside the CDR3, is DGGITQSPKYLFRKEGQNVTLSCEQNLNHDAMYWYRQDPGQGLRLIYYSQIVNDFQKGDIAEGYSVSREKKESFPLTVTSAQKNPTAFYLCASSGEGLGTSQYFGPGTRLTVT.

This clone was detected only a few times. The chain uses TRBV11-3 and TRBJ2-5, with 7 nucleotides matching TRBD2. This CDR3 has 15 residues. CDR1 and CDR2 from the germline V gene are SGHNT and YENEEA. The ends lost 5 bases at V and 2 bases at J; junction bases unmatched: 8. The DNA for the CDR3 is TGTGCCAGCAGCCAACTGGGGGGGGGTCAAGAGACCCAGTACTTC. It specifies CASSQLGGGQETQYF.

This clone was seen once. The gene calls are TRBV6-5 and TRBJ1-2; D is uncertain. Germline V gene sequence: CDR1 MNHEY, CDR2 SVGAGI. The germline V and J ends were trimmed by 2 bases and 10 bases, with 14 bases remaining between them. The CDR3 is made up of 13 amino acids. The CDR3 region is CASSYGSAGFYTF. In DNA, the CDR3 is TGTGCCAGCAGTTACGGCAGCGCCGGTTTCTACACCTTC.

The gene calls are TRBV5-1 and TRBJ1-2, with 7 bases matching TRBD1. Losses at the gene ends were 0 bases for V and 7 bases for J; bases not matched to a gene: 9. The CDR3 runs 15 residues. The germline gives CDR1 SGHRS, CDR2 YFSETQ. Written as DNA, the CDR3 is TGCGCCAGCAGCTTGGGAGGGGGCGCTTCGGTTGGCTACACCTTC. It specifies CASSLGGGASVGYTF.

This chain connects TRBV5-3 to TRBJ1-4; 7 positions agree with TRBD1. TRBV5-3 has ORF status, its function being uncertain. The CDR3 consists of 16 residues. Trimming cost V 4 bases and J 6 bases; bases outside gene matches: 12. CDR3 loop: CARSGGTDPTDEKLFF. The CDR3 DNA reads as TGTGCCAGAAGCGGCGGGACAGATCCAACGGATGAAAAACTGTTTTTT.

The rearrangement joins TRBV10-3 to TRBJ1-2, with D unresolved. V lost 2 bases and J 4 bases, leaving 14 bases between the germline ends. The germline gives CDR1 ENHRY, CDR2 SYGVKD. This CDR3 is built from 15 residues. CDR3 sequence (DNA): TGTGCCATCAGTGAGCAAGACGAGGCGGGCTATGGCTACACCTTC. Residues: CAISEQDEAGYGYTF.

The J gene is TRBJ2-6, the V gene TRBV9; the D gene is possibly TRBD1 (6 bases). Trimming removed 4 bases from V and 1 base from J, with 6 bases in between. Germline CDR1 and CDR2: SGDLS and YYNGEE. This CDR3 contains 14 residues. The CDR3 sequence is CASSQGSGANVLTF. CDR3 DNA sequence: TGTGCCAGCAGCCAGGGGTCTGGGGCCAACGTCCTGACTTTC.